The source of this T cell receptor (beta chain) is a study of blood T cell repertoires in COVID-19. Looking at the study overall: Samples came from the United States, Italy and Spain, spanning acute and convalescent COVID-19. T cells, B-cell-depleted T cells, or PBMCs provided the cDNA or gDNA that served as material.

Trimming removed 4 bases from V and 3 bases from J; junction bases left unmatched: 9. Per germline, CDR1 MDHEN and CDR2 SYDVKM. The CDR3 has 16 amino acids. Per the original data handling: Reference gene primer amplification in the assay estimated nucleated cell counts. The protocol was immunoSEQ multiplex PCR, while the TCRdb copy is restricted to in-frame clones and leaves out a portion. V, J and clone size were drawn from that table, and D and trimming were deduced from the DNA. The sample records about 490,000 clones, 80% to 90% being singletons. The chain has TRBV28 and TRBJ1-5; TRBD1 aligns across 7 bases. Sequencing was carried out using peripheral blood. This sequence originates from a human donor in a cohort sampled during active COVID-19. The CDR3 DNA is TGTGCCAGCAGTTCCCCCGCCAGGGGGAACAATCAGCCCCAGCATTTT. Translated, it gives CASSSPARGNNQPQHF.